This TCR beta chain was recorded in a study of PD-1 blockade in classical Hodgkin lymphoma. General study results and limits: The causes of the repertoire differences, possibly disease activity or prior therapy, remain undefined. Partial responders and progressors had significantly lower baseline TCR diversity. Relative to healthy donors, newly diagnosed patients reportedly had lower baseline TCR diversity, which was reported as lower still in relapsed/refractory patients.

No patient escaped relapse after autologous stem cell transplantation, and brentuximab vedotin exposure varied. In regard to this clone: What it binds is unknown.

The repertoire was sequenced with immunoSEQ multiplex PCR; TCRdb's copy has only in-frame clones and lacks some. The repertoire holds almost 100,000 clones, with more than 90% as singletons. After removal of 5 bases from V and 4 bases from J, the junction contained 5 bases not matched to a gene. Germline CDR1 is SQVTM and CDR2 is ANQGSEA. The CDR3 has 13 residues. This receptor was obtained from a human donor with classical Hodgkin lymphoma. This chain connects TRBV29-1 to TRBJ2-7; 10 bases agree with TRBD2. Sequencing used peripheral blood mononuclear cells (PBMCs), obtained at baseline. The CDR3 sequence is CSVWASGSYEQYF. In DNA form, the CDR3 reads TGCAGCGTTTGGGCTAGCGGGAGTTACGAGCAGTACTTC.